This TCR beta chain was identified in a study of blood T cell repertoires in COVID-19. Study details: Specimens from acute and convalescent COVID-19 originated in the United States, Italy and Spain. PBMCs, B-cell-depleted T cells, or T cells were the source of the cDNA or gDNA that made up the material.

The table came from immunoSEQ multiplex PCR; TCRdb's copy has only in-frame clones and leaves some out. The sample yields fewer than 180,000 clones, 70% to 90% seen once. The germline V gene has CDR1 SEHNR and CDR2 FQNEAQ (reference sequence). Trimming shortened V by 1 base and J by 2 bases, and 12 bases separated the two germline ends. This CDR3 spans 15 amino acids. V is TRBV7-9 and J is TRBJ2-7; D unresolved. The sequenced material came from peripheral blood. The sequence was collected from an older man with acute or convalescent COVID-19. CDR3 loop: CASSLESGNTYEQYF. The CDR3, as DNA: TGTGCCAGCAGCTTAGAGTCTGGCAATACCTACGAGCAGTACTTC.